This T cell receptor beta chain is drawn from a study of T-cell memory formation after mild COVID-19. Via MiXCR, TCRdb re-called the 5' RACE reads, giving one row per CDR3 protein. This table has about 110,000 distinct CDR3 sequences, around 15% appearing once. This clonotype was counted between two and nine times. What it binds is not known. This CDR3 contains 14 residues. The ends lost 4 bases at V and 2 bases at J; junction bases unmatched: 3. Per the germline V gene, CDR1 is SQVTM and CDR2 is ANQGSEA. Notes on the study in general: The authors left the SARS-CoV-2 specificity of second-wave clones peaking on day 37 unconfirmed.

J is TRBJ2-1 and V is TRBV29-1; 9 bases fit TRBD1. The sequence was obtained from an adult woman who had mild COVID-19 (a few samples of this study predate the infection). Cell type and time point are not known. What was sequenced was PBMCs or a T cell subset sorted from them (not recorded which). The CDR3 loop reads CSVVGQGTYNEQFF. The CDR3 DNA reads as TGCAGCGTTGTCGGACAGGGGACCTACAATGAGCAGTTCTTC.